The clone carrying this T cell receptor beta chain appeared many times. Its antigen is not known. Deletions cut 5 bases from V and 6 bases from J, with 14 bases between. This CDR3 spans 14 amino acids. CDR1 is MNHEY and CDR2 is SMNVEV in the germline V gene (reference sequence). These data originate in a study of T cells in Graves' hyperthyroidism and ophthalmopathy. The study's findings and limits: In simple terms, a model built on 13 V-J features told ophthalmopathy apart from stable hyperthyroidism. Expanded thyroid clonotypes (above 0.001) were mostly also found in blood.

What was amplified from RNA transcripts were TCR beta CDR3 regions. RT-PCR in the first round (using the HTBI primer set) targeted the TCR CDR3. TCRdb recomputed calls from the multiplex PCR reads with MiXCR, one row per CDR3 protein. The table includes roughly 740,000 distinct CDR3 sequences, roughly 17% detected once. Uncontrolled infection, other autoimmune disease, pregnancy or lactation barred patients from enrollment. Fresh peripheral blood, roughly 9.8 ml of it, supplied the PBMCs. This sequence originates from a man between 18 and 35 years old with Graves' hyperthyroidism. The chain has TRBV27 and TRBJ1-5, with unresolved D. The sequencing sample was made of blood. The CDR3: CASSPFPASQPQHF. CDR3 coding DNA: TGTGCCAGCAGTCCCTTCCCCGCGAGTCAGCCCCAGCATTTT.